The sequence of this T cell receptor (beta chain) was determined in a study of blood T cell repertoires in COVID-19 (dated by TCRdb to 2018 to 2021). Study-level background: Samples covering the acute and convalescent phases of COVID-19 were provided by collaborators in the United States, Italy and Spain. The material from the prospective study consisted of cDNA or gDNA derived from T cells, B-cell-depleted T cells, or PBMCs. The dataset comprised deeply sampled blood TCRbeta repertoires from subjects exposed to, actively infected with, or recovered from COVID-19. A freely available public database, intended as a resource for researchers studying the immune response to SARS-CoV-2, is where the repertoires were released. The samples were drawn from the first 160 participants of the ongoing ImmuneRACE study and from 1,254 subjects provided by 6 global collaborators. A de-identified subject ID, COVID-19 status, age in years and sex were almost always included in the sample metadata. Where HLA class I and class II types were available, the types were taken from metadata supplied by the sample provider, not from assay-based typing.

The immunoSEQ Assay, a bias-controlled multiplex PCR, was used to amplify TCRbeta CDR3 regions from genomic DNA. The source study handled its data this way. Nucleated cell counts per sample were estimated from amplification of reference gene primers within the assay. To quantify the absolute abundance of each unique TCRbeta CDR3 rearrangement, sequence reads were collapsed and filtered. Productive Simpson clonality was computed per sample as the square root of Simpson's diversity index over productive rearrangements. TCRdb re-hosts the immuneACCESS table, in-frame sequences only. Its copies lack some clones; in the studies checked, an unresolved V gene accounts for under half of them, and the cause for the rest is not known. V and J calls and clone size are as listed in that table; D and trimming were resolved from the DNA. This sample is represented by approximately 200,000 clones; about 81% of them were singletons. The ten largest clones take up roughly 12% of the sample.

General findings and caveats noted by the study authors: The amount of clinical and demographic metadata varied by source and participant and was provided uncurated.

In Seattle, one collaborating source enrolled patients while the infection was active and tracked those patients longitudinally over the course of disease. Collaborating institutions collected whole blood in K2EDTA tubes following their own protocols. For TCRbeta analysis, collaborators shipped samples in one of three forms: frozen whole blood, isolated PBMCs, or DNA extracted from either of those sample types. Germline trimming amounts to 6 bases on V and 4 bases on J, with 12 as the count of junction bases outside the gene matches. Including cysteine and phenylalanine, the CDR3 has 16 amino acids. Only the CDR3 DNA is retained, 48 bases long and in frame from the first base. CDR1 and CDR2 are read off the germline V gene as KGHSH and LQKENI. Remarks on this clone: No cognate antigen has been identified for it. The record has no base qualities; no much larger clone is one base away.

This TCR came from a woman aged 80 or over with COVID-19, enrolled during active disease. The rearranged chain carries TRBV18 and TRBJ2-5, with 9 middle bases fitting TRBD2. Sequencing was done on a sample of peripheral blood. The bases are TGTGCCAGCTCTCCATCGGGCGGGGGGGCCGGAGAGACCCAGTACTTC. Protein translation: CASSPSGGGAGETQYF. Reference TRBV18 and TRBJ2-5 proteins supply the regions before and after the CDR3; the full variable domain is: NAGVMQNPRHLVRRRGQEARLRCSPMKGHSHVYWYRQLPEEGLKFMVYLQKENIIDESGMPKERFSAEFPKEGPSILRIQQVVRGDSAAYFCASSPSGGGAGETQYFGPGTRLLVL.